These 26 T cell receptor beta chains came from one sample sequenced in a study of T cells after yellow fever vaccination. TCRdb re-derived calls from the 5' RACE reads in MiXCR, one entry per CDR3 protein. In the table there are 200,000 to 300,000 distinct CDR3 sequences, approximately 12% of which are singletons. The sequencing here drew on CD4+ T cells sorted from PBMCs, taken 45 days after the yellow fever booster vaccination. The receptors derive from a man aged 25 to 40 who received the YFV17D yellow fever vaccine.

This clonotype was seen more than once but under ten times. The chain joins TRBV20-1 to TRBJ2-2; TRBD2 matches at 7 bases. This CDR3 contains 15 residues. Germline CDR1 DFQATT, CDR2 SNEGSKA (reference sequence). Trimming at V came to 6 bases and at J to 6 bases, leaving 13 bases not matched to a gene. The CDR3 protein is CSASLAGAVPGELFF. The CDR3 DNA sequence: TGCAGTGCCTCCCTCGCGGGAGCTGTACCCGGGGAGCTGTTTTTT.

The chain employs TRBV6-2 or TRBV6-3 and TRBJ2-6, with 9 bases fitting TRBD2. Trimming at V came to 4 bases and at J to 2 bases, leaving 15 bases not matched to a gene. The CDR3 length is 20 residues. Germline CDR1 and CDR2: MNHEY and SVGEGT. In DNA form, the CDR3 reads TGTGCCAGCAGTTGGCAGGGTCGCGGGAGGGCCTATACTGGGGCCAACGTCCTGACTTTC. Translation gives CASSWQGRGRAYTGANVLTF.

This clonotype was found a few times. The V call is TRBV6-5, the J call TRBJ1-4; possibly TRBD1 for D (5 bases). Trimming shortened V by 2 bases and J by 7 bases, and 11 bases separated the two germline ends. This CDR3 is 14 amino acids long. Germline CDR1 and CDR2: MNHEY and SVGAGI. This CDR3 is CASSYRGPSEKLFF. The CDR3 DNA reads as TGTGCCAGCAGTTACAGGGGCCCCAGTGAAAAACTGTTTTTT.

The CDR3, as DNA: TGCAGTGCTAGAGGGCGGCGGGAGGGCAAAGATACGCAGTATTTT. Translating gives CSARGRREGKDTQYF. The gene calls are TRBV20-1 and TRBJ2-3, with 9 bases lining up with TRBD2. The CDR3 is 15 amino acids. V shed 1 base and J 5 bases; nucleotides not matched to a gene: 7. In germline, CDR1 is DFQATT, CDR2 SNEGSKA (reference sequence).

The chain links TRBV4-2 to TRBJ2-7, with 10 bases aligning to TRBD2. The CDR3 spans 13 residues. V was clipped by 6 bases and J by 8 bases; unmatched bases: 7. Germline V gene sequence: CDR1 LGHNA, CDR2 YNFKEQ. The CDR3 coding sequence is TGTGCCAGCAGAGGACTAGCGGACAATAAGCAGTACTTC. Encoded protein: CASRGLADNKQYF.

This clonotype was seen a handful of times. The rearrangement links TRBV20-1 to TRBJ2-4, with TRBD2 matching 10 bases. J lost 6 bases, V lost 2 bases, and 1 base had no gene match. Germline assignment: CDR1 DFQATT and CDR2 SNEGSKA (reference sequence). The CDR3 extends over 13 amino acids. CDR3 coding DNA: TGCAGTGCTAGAAGACTAGCGGGAAACATTCAGTACTTC. This translates into CSARRLAGNIQYF.

This clonotype was picked up a small number of times. This chain links TRBV12-3 or TRBV12-4 with TRBJ2-1; 7 bases line up with TRBD1. V lost 5 bases to trimming and J lost 6 bases; unmatched junction nucleotides: 7. The CDR3 has 14 amino acids. The DNA of the CDR3 is TGTGCCAGCAGTCATGATAAGGGGGCCAATGAGCAGTTCTTC. This encodes CASSHDKGANEQFF.

This clonotype was counted between two and nine times. The CDR3 DNA is TGTGCCAGCACCGCCGGGACTAATGTCAATGAGCAGTTCTTC. Amino acid sequence: CASTAGTNVNEQFF. The V call is TRBV6-2 or TRBV6-3, the J call TRBJ2-1; TRBD2 matches at 7 bases. Germline CDR1 is MNHEY and CDR2 is SVGEGT. V lost 7 bases to trimming and J lost 6 bases; unmatched junction nucleotides: 9. The length of the CDR3 is 14 residues.

The chain carries TRBV29-1 and TRBJ2-7, with 7 nucleotides matching TRBD1. V lost 5 bases, J lost 2 bases, and 9 bases stayed unmatched. Germline lookup yields CDR1 SQVTM and CDR2 ANQGSEA. CDR3 length: 14 amino acids. The CDR3 DNA reads as TGCAGCGTTCCGGACAGGACATCCCCCTACGAGCAGTACTTC. Protein: CSVPDRTSPYEQYF.

The chain is built from TRBV5-1 and TRBJ1-1; D gene unclear. Germline V gene lookup returns CDR1 SGHRS and CDR2 YFSETQ. V lost 3 bases and J 1 base, leaving 7 bases between the germline ends. The CDR3 contains 13 residues. The CDR3 DNA reads as TGCGCCAGCAGCTCCGAATCGAACACTGAAGCTTTCTTT. Translating it yields CASSSESNTEAFF.

This clonotype was seen ten or more times. V and J are TRBV20-1 and TRBJ2-1; 7 bases are a match to TRBD1. Per germline, CDR1 DFQATT and CDR2 SNEGSKA (reference sequence). V lost 6 bases, J lost 6 bases, and 11 bases stayed unmatched. This CDR3 has 14 amino acids. The CDR3 is CSAKPGQISNEQFF. The CDR3 coding sequence is TGCAGTGCCAAACCGGGACAGATTTCCAATGAGCAGTTCTTC.

The chain is built from TRBV10-3 and TRBJ2-2; TRBD2 matches 7 bases. The CDR3 is 13 residues long. Germline V gene data show CDR1 as ENHRY and CDR2 as SYGVKD. V lost 6 bases, J lost 7 bases, and 5 bases stayed unmatched. CDR3 coding DNA: TGTGCCATCAGAGCCCGGGGGGTCGGGGAGCTGTTTTTT. It codes for CAIRARGVGELFF.

The genes are TRBV7-9 and TRBJ2-2, with D uncertain. The germline V and J ends were trimmed by 6 bases and 0 bases, with 14 bases remaining between them. The CDR3 runs to 16 residues. CDR1 and CDR2 (germline): SEHNR, FQNEAQ (reference sequence). The CDR3 here is CASRGTKGPNTGELFF. DNA of the CDR3: TGTGCCAGCAGGGGAACCAAGGGCCCGAACACCGGGGAGCTGTTTTTT.

This clonotype was picked up many times. The genes are TRBV7-2 and TRBJ2-5; D is ambiguous. This CDR3 is built from 17 residues. From germline, CDR1 is SGHTA and CDR2 FQGNSA. Trimming removed 0 bases at V and 3 bases at J, with 17 bases between. Here the CDR3 reads CASSLAPVGTGEETQYF. For the CDR3, the DNA is TGTGCCAGCAGCTTAGCTCCGGTGGGTACCGGAGAAGAGACCCAGTACTTC.

This chain connects TRBV5-5 to TRBJ2-7, with D possibly TRBD2 on 5 matching bases. Per germline, CDR1 SGHKS and CDR2 YYEKEE (reference sequence). V lost 1 base and J 0 bases, leaving 11 bases between the germline ends. The CDR3 contains 15 residues. The CDR3 sequence is CASSLSASGSYEQYF. The CDR3 coding sequence is TGTGCCAGCAGCTTGTCGGCCAGCGGCTCCTACGAGCAGTACTTC. Together with reference TRBV5-5 and TRBJ2-7, the CDR3 gives the full variable domain: DAGVTQSPTHLIKTRGQQVTLRCSPISGHKSVSWYQQVLGQGPQFIFQYYEKEERGRGNFPDRFSARQFPNYSSELNVNALLLGDSALYLCASSLSASGSYEQYFGPGTRLTVT.

The chain recombines TRBV5-1 with TRBJ2-3, with D perhaps assigned TRBD1 or TRBD2 (5 bases each). Germline CDR1 is SGHRS and CDR2 is YFSETQ. V lost 0 bases and J 3 bases, leaving 14 bases between the germline ends. CDR3 length: 16 amino acids. For the CDR3, the DNA is TGCGCCAGCAGCTTGGCCGGGACCGCGGGTACAGATACGCAGTATTTT. It codes for CASSLAGTAGTDTQYF. The entire variable domain, with the rest obtained from reference TRBV5-1 and TRBJ2-3, is as follows: KAGVTQTPRYLIKTRGQQVTLSCSPISGHRSVSWYQQTPGQGLQFLFEYFSETQRNKGNFPGRFSGRQFSNSRSEMNVSTLELGDSALYLCASSLAGTAGTDTQYFGPGTRLTVL.

The chain is built from TRBV20-1 and TRBJ2-1; the D gene is possibly TRBD1 (6 bases). The germline V and J ends were trimmed by 3 bases and 7 bases, with 16 bases remaining between them. CDR1 DFQATT and CDR2 SNEGSKA come from the germline V gene (reference sequence). The CDR3 sequence is 14 residues long. DNA for the CDR3: TGCAGTGCTAGGTCCCGGGTCAGGGGAAATGAGCAGTTCTTC. Residues: CSARSRVRGNEQFF.

The V gene is TRBV29-1, the J gene TRBJ1-1; the D is unclear. Between the trimmed V and J ends, which lost 4 bases and 0 bases, there was a span of 6 bases. Germline CDR1 and CDR2: SQVTM and ANQGSEA. CDR3 size: 12 residues. CDR3 sequence reads: CSVGGVNTEAFF. As DNA, the CDR3 is TGCAGCGTTGGCGGAGTGAACACTGAAGCTTTCTTT.

This clonotype occurred a few times. The chain recombines TRBV9 with TRBJ2-3; no clear D gene. Germline assignment: CDR1 SGDLS and CDR2 YYNGEE. CDR3 length: 14 amino acids. V was trimmed by 3 bases and J by 3 bases, leaving 11 bases between them. The CDR3 spells CASSGSPNTDTQYF. Here the CDR3 DNA reads TGTGCCAGCAGCGGCTCTCCGAATACAGATACGCAGTATTTT. The variable domain in full, completed from reference TRBV9 and TRBJ2-3, reads DSGVTQTPKHLITATGQRVTLRCSPRSGDLSVYWYQQSLDQGLQFLIQYYNGEERAKGNILERFSAQQFPDLHSELNLSSLELGDSALYFCASSGSPNTDTQYFGPGTRLTVL.

This clonotype appeared a few times. The chain combines TRBV15 with TRBJ2-1; 13 nucleotides match TRBD2. CDR1 LNHNV and CDR2 YYDKDF come from the germline V gene (reference sequence). V lost 5 bases, J lost 7 bases, and 11 bases stayed unmatched. This CDR3 is built from 17 residues. CDR3 coding DNA: TGTGCCACCAGCTCCCGCTCCGGGACTAGCGGGATGAATGAGCAGTTCTTC. Its protein is CATSSRSGTSGMNEQFF.

This clonotype was counted only a few times. The V and J genes are TRBV3-1 and TRBJ1-1; possibly TRBD1 for D (5 bases). V lost 9 bases, J lost 6 bases, and 11 bases lay in between. Per germline, CDR1 LGHDT and CDR2 YNNKEL (reference sequence). The CDR3 sequence is 11 residues long. In DNA form, the CDR3 reads TGTGCCAGTCAGCGAGGGGCTGAAGCTTTCTTT. It encodes CASQRGAEAFF. Using reference TRBV3-1 and TRBJ1-1 for the parts outside the CDR3, the full variable domain is DTAVSQTPKYLVTQMGNDKSIKCEQNLGHDTMYWYKQDSKKFLKIMFSYNNKELIINETVPNRFSPKSPDKAHLNLHINSLELGDSAVYFCASQRGAEAFFGQGTRLTVV.

The chain couples TRBV20-1 to TRBJ2-1; 9 positions match TRBD2. This CDR3 has 16 residues. Germline V gene data show CDR1 as DFQATT and CDR2 as SNEGSKA (reference sequence). V dropped 2 bases and J dropped 8; count of bases not matched to a gene: 13. The CDR3 region is CSARPVAGAGSDEQFF. The CDR3 DNA reads as TGCAGTGCTAGACCCGTAGCGGGAGCTGGAAGCGATGAGCAGTTCTTC.

The chain has TRBV12-3 or TRBV12-4 and TRBJ2-1; weak D call: TRBD2 (5 bases). V was pared by 5 bases and J by 8 bases, with 10 bases between. CDR3 length: 12 residues. CDR3 sequence reads: CASSPRRYEQFF. Here the CDR3 DNA reads TGTGCCAGCAGTCCCCGGAGGTATGAGCAGTTCTTC.

This clonotype turned up a few times. The genes are TRBV7-2 and TRBJ2-1, with TRBD2 matching 13 bases. V shed 5 bases and J 4 bases; nucleotides not matched to a gene: 5. CDR1 and CDR2 from the germline V gene are SGHTA and FQGNSA. This CDR3 comprises 16 residues. This CDR3 is CASSPPTSGGYNEQFF. As DNA, the CDR3 is TGTGCCAGCAGCCCGCCGACTAGCGGGGGGTACAATGAGCAGTTCTTC.

The chain carries TRBV7-6 and TRBJ2-1, with 11 positions matching TRBD2. Germline values: CDR1 SGHVS, CDR2 FNYEAQ. V shed 0 bases, J shed 2 bases, and the junction held 3 bases outside the gene matches. The CDR3 covers 17 residues. The CDR3, as DNA: TGTGCCAGCAGCTTAGCGGGTAGCGGGGGGGCCTACAATGAGCAGTTCTTC. Translation: CASSLAGSGGAYNEQFF.

The V gene is TRBV20-1, the J gene TRBJ2-7; unclear D gene. The CDR3 covers 13 residues. The germline V gene encodes CDR1 DFQATT and CDR2 SNEGSKA (reference sequence). Trimming removed 2 bases at V and 2 bases at J, with 10 bases between. CDR3 sequence: CSARNRTPYEQYF. In DNA, the CDR3 is TGCAGTGCTAGAAACCGTACCCCCTACGAGCAGTACTTC.